This note documents a single T cell receptor (beta chain) sequence. The ends lost 0 bases at V and 0 bases at J; junction bases unmatched: 10. The CDR3 contains 17 residues. CDR1 and CDR2 (germline): SQVTM, ANQGSEA. The data were taken from a study of shared T cell receptors in the human thymus. TCRdb's copy holds only in-frame clones and misses some; the assay was immunoSEQ multiplex PCR. The sample has about 710,000 clones, approximately 87% seen once; the top ten hold 0.0094%. The same data also contributed to another study, on human thymus T cells. From that study: Resections that were taken during corrective heart surgery supplied the thymus tissue. Related studies found that unrelated individuals share highly overlapping thymic repertoires.

Sample: thymocytes. The chain links TRBV29-1 to TRBJ1-1; 7 positions agree with TRBD1. The clonotype was recovered from a boy under two years old with a congenital heart defect. The CDR3 bases are TGCAGCGTTGAAGATCTTGAGGGGGCTAGCTTGAACACTGAAGCTTTCTTT. Amino acid sequence: CSVEDLEGASLNTEAFF.